The next 19 T cell receptor beta chains were all read from a single sample in a study of long-term antiretroviral therapy in people with HIV. Sequencing relied on immunoSEQ assay v3.0, run at survey level. Data came from immunoSEQ multiplex PCR; TCRdb stores just in-frame clones and leaves some out. The profile shows fewer than 20,000 clones, over 70% of them singletons. The source was unsorted PBMCs, collected 0.3 years before starting antiretroviral therapy. The origin of the receptors is a man aged 50-60 years with HIV.

The V call is TRBV4-3, the J call TRBJ1-2, with D possibly matching TRBD1 (5 bases). Trimming took off 3 bases at V and 4 bases at J, with 15 bases between the two ends. The germline V gene has CDR1 LGHNA and CDR2 YSLEER. The length of the CDR3 is 15 residues. CDR3 coding DNA: TGCGCCAGCAGCCATGAAGGGGCGGCTGGCTATGGCTACACCTTC. It encodes CASSHEGAAGYGYTF.

J is TRBJ2-2 and V is TRBV30; 9 nucleotides agree with TRBD2. Germline CDR1 is GTSNPN and CDR2 is SVGIG (reference sequence). The CDR3 is made up of 16 amino acids. The V gene end was trimmed by 2 bases and the J gene end by 7 bases; junction bases not matched to a gene: 11. The CDR3 loop reads CAWSQGREGPIGELFF. Here the CDR3 DNA reads TGTGCCTGGAGTCAAGGGCGGGAGGGCCCGATCGGGGAGCTGTTTTTT.

This clone is termed large. The J gene is TRBJ2-3, the V gene TRBV7-9, with 8 bases identical to TRBD2. Trimming at V came to 6 bases and at J to 6 bases, leaving 5 bases not matched to a gene. The CDR3 covers 13 residues. CDR1 SEHNR and CDR2 FQNEAQ come from the germline V gene (reference sequence). CDR3 sequence reads: CASRLPGGDTQYF. The CDR3 DNA is TGTGCCAGCAGACTACCGGGGGGGGATACGCAGTATTTT.

DNA for the CDR3: TGTGCCAGCAGTGCAAGATCCAGGGGGCCCACTGAAGCTTTCTTT. Residues: CASSARSRGPTEAFF. The genes are TRBV25-1 and TRBJ1-1, with 8 bases fitting TRBD1. The CDR3 consists of 15 residues. V lost 4 bases to trimming and J lost 4 bases; unmatched junction nucleotides: 8. Germline V gene data show CDR1 as MGHDK and CDR2 as SYGVNS. The full variable domain, rest sourced from reference TRBV25-1 and TRBJ1-1, is EADIYQTPRYLVIGTGKKITLECSQTMGHDKMYWYQQDPGMELHLIHYSYGVNSTEKGDLSSESTVSRIRTEHFPLTLESARPSHTSQYLCASSARSRGPTEAFFGQGTRLTVV.

V is TRBV19 and J is TRBJ2-1; the D gene is possibly TRBD2 (5 bases). V gave up 2 bases and J gave up 0 bases, with 11 bases separating them. The CDR3 is 16 residues long. CDR1 and CDR2 (germline): LNHDA, SQIVND (reference sequence). CDR3 sequence: CASSIKRSPSYNEQFF. The CDR3 DNA sequence: TGTGCCAGTAGTATAAAGCGGAGTCCCTCCTACAATGAGCAGTTCTTC.

This clone was found once. The rearrangement joins TRBV6-5 to TRBJ2-7; 9 positions match TRBD2. This CDR3 has 14 residues. Germline assignment: CDR1 MNHEY and CDR2 SVGAGI. V was pared by 4 bases and J by 2 bases, with 3 bases of the junction left unmatched. The CDR3 DNA follows: TGTGCCAGCAGTTCTCGACTAGCGGCCTACGAGCAGTACTTC. Translated, it gives CASSSRLAAYEQYF.

The rearrangement joins TRBV19 to TRBJ2-3, with D perhaps TRBD1 (6 bases). Trimming took off 4 bases at V and 8 bases at J, with 13 bases between the two ends. This CDR3 spans 13 amino acids. Germline loops: CDR1 LNHDA, CDR2 SQIVND (reference sequence). CDR3 residues: CASSTWDKSTQYF. In DNA form, the CDR3 reads TGTGCCAGTAGTACCTGGGACAAGAGTACGCAGTATTTT.

The rearrangement links TRBV2 to TRBJ1-5; D remains ambiguous. The CDR3 spans 14 residues. The germline CDR1 and CDR2 sequences are SNHLY and FYNNEI. V lost 0 bases to trimming and J lost 5 bases, with 8 bases between them. The CDR3 DNA reads TGTGCCAGCAGTGAAGCGCTAAGGGATCAGCCCCAGCATTTT. This sequence encodes CASSEALRDQPQHF.

CDR3 coding DNA: TGTGCCAGCAGCTTAGTACGACTAGCGGTCTACAATGAGCAGTTCTTC. It is translated as CASSLVRLAVYNEQFF. The chain uses TRBV7-2 and TRBJ2-1; 9 nucleotides agree with TRBD2. Germline assignment: CDR1 SGHTA and CDR2 FQGNSA. Trimming removed 1 base from V and 3 bases from J; junction bases left unmatched: 4. The CDR3 contains 16 residues.

This clone has more than one count but fewer than ten. The chain carries TRBV7-2 and TRBJ1-2; tentative D call: TRBD1 (5 bases). V lost 7 bases and J lost 7, with 16 bases in between. The germline gives CDR1 SGHTA, CDR2 FQGNSA. The CDR3 contains 13 residues. The CDR3, as DNA: TGTGCCAGCACCTGGGACCCCCGTGGTGGCTACACCTTC. Protein sequence: CASTWDPRGGYTF. Supplemented by reference TRBV7-2 and TRBJ1-2, the full variable domain reads GAGVSQSPSNKVTEKGKDVELRCDPISGHTALYWYRQSLGQGLEFLIYFQGNSAPDKSGLPSDRFSAERTGGSVSTLTIQRTQQEDSAVYLCASTWDPRGGYTFGSGTRLTVV.

V usage is TRBV7-3 and J usage is TRBJ2-7; D remains ambiguous. The CDR3 totals 15 residues. The germline V and J ends were trimmed by 4 bases and 2 bases, with 15 bases remaining between them. The germline V gene has CDR1 SGHTA and CDR2 FQGTGA. This CDR3 is CASSSPGRVPYEQYF. The CDR3 DNA sequence: TGTGCCAGCAGCTCCCCCGGCCGGGTACCCTACGAGCAGTACTTC.

The gene calls are TRBV27 and TRBJ2-7; 7 nucleotides line up with TRBD1. The V and J ends lost 2 bases and 2 bases, in that order; junction bases with no gene match: 6. The CDR3 has 15 amino acids. From germline, CDR1 is MNHEY and CDR2 SMNVEV (reference sequence). The CDR3, as DNA: TGTGCCAGCAGTTTAATGGACAGGAGACCCTACGAGCAGTACTTC. Its protein product is CASSLMDRRPYEQYF.

The V and J genes are TRBV28 and TRBJ1-2; perhaps TRBD1 as D (6 bases). This CDR3 spans 15 amino acids. The V gene's germline CDR1 is MDHEN and CDR2 SYDVKM. The germline V and J ends were trimmed by 7 bases and 4 bases, with 19 bases remaining between them. This CDR3 is CASITNDRFAYGYTF. The DNA of the CDR3 is TGTGCCAGCATCACTAACGACAGGTTCGCCTATGGCTACACCTTC.

The chain links TRBV2 to TRBJ2-5, with TRBD2 identical over 12 bases. The tail of the sequence fits TRBJ2-7 better, so the J call may be wrong. Germline V gives CDR1 SNHLY, CDR2 FYNNEI. The CDR3 is 15 amino acids. The CDR3 protein is CASSAGLAGTYEQYF. As DNA, the CDR3 is TGTGCCAGCAGTGCAGGACTAGCGGGAACCTACGAGCAGTACTTC.

This clone has a single count. This chain connects TRBV14 to TRBJ2-7; possible D gene TRBD1, 6 bases. Germline CDR1 and CDR2: SGHDN and FVKESK. V was shortened by 4 bases and J by 2 bases, with 15 bases between the two germline ends. This CDR3 has 15 amino acids. The CDR3 is CASSRGRGYTYEQYF. CDR3 bases: TGTGCCAGCAGCCGAGGAAGGGGGTACACCTACGAGCAGTACTTC.

This clone was seen once. The chain recombines TRBV9 with TRBJ1-1; 7 nucleotides align to TRBD1. This CDR3 has 13 amino acids. Trimming removed 1 base from V and 7 bases from J; junction bases left unmatched: 4. Germline V gives CDR1 SGDLS, CDR2 YYNGEE. The CDR3 DNA is TGTGCCAGCAGCGTAACAGGGGTAGGTGAAGCTTTCTTT. Protein product: CASSVTGVGEAFF.

The chain uses TRBV5-1 and TRBJ2-1; no reliable D call. The V gene's germline CDR1 is SGHRS and CDR2 YFSETQ. V lost 0 bases and J lost 5, with 6 bases in between. This CDR3 spans 13 amino acids. The CDR3 sequence: CASSLGANNEQFF. The CDR3 coding sequence is TGCGCCAGCAGCTTGGGTGCGAACAATGAGCAGTTCTTC.

The chain recombines TRBV10-3 with TRBJ1-1; TRBD1 might be the D (6 bases). The germline V gene has CDR1 ENHRY and CDR2 SYGVKD. The CDR3 runs 14 residues. V shed 4 bases and J shed 2 bases, with 11 bases lying between them. This chain's CDR3 is CAISGQGLNTEAFF. DNA of the CDR3: TGTGCCATCAGTGGTCAGGGGCTTAACACTGAAGCTTTCTTT.

The chain employs TRBV9 and TRBJ2-7, with D possibly being TRBD1 (5 bases). The CDR3 extends over 13 amino acids. Germline CDR1 and CDR2: SGDLS and YYNGEE. Between the trimmed V and J ends, which lost 1 base and 7 bases, there was a span of 12 bases. The CDR3 DNA follows: TGTGCCAGCAGCGTATTCAGGGAAGGGGAGCAGTACTTC. This gives the protein CASSVFREGEQYF.